These 16 T cell receptor beta chains originate from one sample sequenced in a study of T cells after yellow fever vaccination. TCRdb re-called the 5' RACE reads through MiXCR, storing one row per CDR3 protein. The data hold approximately 600,000 distinct CDR3 sequences, with roughly 12% observed a single time. The source was PBMCs, collected on the day of the yellow fever booster vaccination. These receptors were obtained from a young man who received the YFV17D yellow fever vaccine.

The V call is TRBV7-2, the J call TRBJ2-1; 9 bases are a match to TRBD1. The CDR3 sequence is 15 residues long. Germline V CDR1 and CDR2: SGHTA, FQGNSA. Trimming took 1 base from V and 8 from J; bases not matched to a gene: 6. CDR3 in amino acids: CASSLGGTGFDEQFF. In DNA, the CDR3 is TGTGCCAGCAGCTTAGGAGGGACAGGGTTTGATGAGCAGTTCTTC.

This clonotype was seen more than once but under ten times. The genes are TRBV20-1 and TRBJ2-7; the D gene is possibly TRBD2 (5 bases). CDR3 length: 13 residues. Germline loops: CDR1 DFQATT, CDR2 SNEGSKA (reference sequence). V was trimmed by 3 bases and J by 4 bases, leaving 13 bases between them. CDR3 nucleotides: TGCAGTGCTAGTTCCCCACTAGGGTACGAGCAGTACTTC. It codes for CSASSPLGYEQYF.

The genes are TRBV7-3 and TRBJ1-3; D gene uncertain. Germline-derived CDR1 and CDR2 are SGHTA and FQGTGA. Trimming removed 5 bases from V and 0 bases from J, with 14 bases in between. The CDR3 spans 16 residues. Written as DNA, the CDR3 is TGTGCCAGCAGCCCCGGTGGAGCAGGCTCTGGAAACACCATATATTTT. This encodes CASSPGGAGSGNTIYF.

The chain is built from TRBV20-1 and TRBJ2-1; D perhaps matches TRBD2 (5 bases). Germline V gene lookup returns CDR1 DFQATT and CDR2 SNEGSKA (reference sequence). The CDR3 extends over 14 amino acids. V lost 3 bases and J 0 bases, leaving 9 bases between the germline ends. The CDR3 DNA reads as TGCAGTGCTAGCCGGGAACCCTCCTACAATGAGCAGTTCTTC. It yields the protein CSASREPSYNEQFF.

This clonotype was counted at least ten times. J is TRBJ1-5 and V is TRBV7-2; D remains ambiguous. The germline V gene encodes CDR1 SGHTA and CDR2 FQGNSA. This CDR3 is 13 amino acids long. V was cut by 1 base and J by 11 bases, with 12 bases left in between. CDR3 loop: CASSLGIRESQHF. Written as DNA, the CDR3 is TGTGCCAGCAGCTTAGGGATACGTGAATCCCAGCATTTT.

J is TRBJ2-1 and V is TRBV6-5; 11 nucleotides agree with TRBD2. Losses at the gene ends were 2 bases for V and 7 bases for J; bases not matched to a gene: 13. CDR1 is MNHEY and CDR2 is SVGAGI in the germline V gene. The CDR3 spans 18 residues. Here the CDR3 reads CASSYRYGTSGEGNEQFF. CDR3 DNA: TGTGCCAGCAGTTACCGGTATGGGACTAGCGGAGAGGGGAATGAGCAGTTCTTC.

This clonotype was found many times. This rearrangement joins TRBV12-3 or TRBV12-4 to TRBJ2-7; 10 bases match TRBD1. V shed 7 bases, J shed 4 bases, and the junction held 7 bases outside the gene matches. The CDR3 is made up of 14 amino acids. The DNA of the CDR3 is TGTGCCAGCACCAAGACAGGGGGCGAATACGAGCAGTACTTC. It specifies CASTKTGGEYEQYF.

This clonotype was found a few times. This rearrangement joins TRBV6-1 to TRBJ2-2; D could derive from TRBD1 or TRBD2 (5 bases each). The CDR3 runs to 15 residues. Germline V gene lookup returns CDR1 MNHNS and CDR2 SASEGT. V was pared by 6 bases and J by 6 bases, with 17 bases between. The CDR3 DNA reads as TGTGCCAGCAGACTTCCGGGGCCAAGTGCCGGGGAGCTGTTTTTT. It translates to CASRLPGPSAGELFF.

The genes are TRBV7-2 and TRBJ2-2; perhaps TRBD1 as D (6 bases). V was cut by 1 base and J by 5 bases, with 14 bases left in between. The germline CDR1 and CDR2 sequences are SGHTA and FQGNSA. The CDR3 covers 16 residues. CDR3 region: CASSLDPRQVTGELFF. Here the CDR3 DNA reads TGTGCCAGCAGCTTAGATCCCCGACAGGTGACCGGGGAGCTGTTTTTT.

This clonotype was recorded a few times. This rearrangement joins TRBV7-9 to TRBJ2-2; 11 bases line up with TRBD2. Unmatched junction bases numbered 5, after V lost 4 bases and J lost 4 bases. Germline V lookup: CDR1 SEHNR, CDR2 FQNEAQ (reference sequence). The CDR3 sequence is 16 residues long. CDR3 sequence (DNA): TGTGCCAGCAGCTCCCCTAGCGGGAGGCCCACCGGGGAGCTGTTTTTT. It is translated as CASSSPSGRPTGELFF.

This clonotype was detected many times. This sequence joins TRBV5-1 and TRBJ2-1; 12 bases align to TRBD2. From germline, CDR1 is SGHRS and CDR2 YFSETQ. The CDR3 runs to 15 residues. V dropped 3 bases and J dropped 5; count of bases not matched to a gene: 3. In DNA form, the CDR3 reads TGCGCCAGCAGCTACCTAGCGGGAGGGAACAATGAGCAGTTCTTC. It encodes CASSYLAGGNNEQFF. The whole variable domain, remainder taken from reference TRBV5-1 and TRBJ2-1, is KAGVTQTPRYLIKTRGQQVTLSCSPISGHRSVSWYQQTPGQGLQFLFEYFSETQRNKGNFPGRFSGRQFSNSRSEMNVSTLELGDSALYLCASSYLAGGNNEQFFGPGTRLTVL.

This rearrangement joins TRBV12-3 or TRBV12-4 to TRBJ2-3; 8 bases are shared with TRBD2. V trimming: 6 bases; J trimming: 4 bases; junction bases outside the gene matches: 9. The CDR3 is 15 amino acids. DNA for the CDR3: TGTGCCAGCAGCTGGAGCGGGAGTACCGCAGATACGCAGTATTTT. This codes for CASSWSGSTADTQYF.

This clonotype was seen a single time. The J gene is TRBJ1-2, the V gene TRBV7-9, with TRBD1 matching over 10 bases. V trimming: 6 bases; J trimming: 2 bases; junction bases outside the gene matches: 12. The CDR3 runs 17 residues. CDR1 and CDR2 from the germline V gene are SEHNR and FQNEAQ (reference sequence). The CDR3: CASSRSGTGDSNYGYTF. The CDR3 nucleotides are TGTGCCAGCAGTCGCTCCGGGACAGGGGATTCAAACTATGGCTACACCTTC.

This clonotype was picked up many times. This chain joins TRBV4-3 and TRBJ2-3; 10 bases fit TRBD2. V was pared by 0 bases and J by 2 bases, with 11 bases of the junction left unmatched. Per germline, CDR1 LGHNA and CDR2 YSLEER. The CDR3 covers 19 residues. The CDR3 region has the DNA TGCGCCAGCAGCCAAGATGGGGTAGCGGGAGGAACGAACACAGATACGCAGTATTTT. Translation gives CASSQDGVAGGTNTDTQYF.

This chain links TRBV20-1 with TRBJ2-3; the D gene is possibly TRBD1 (6 bases). CDR1 and CDR2 from the germline V gene are DFQATT and SNEGSKA (reference sequence). V was cut by 4 bases and J by 3 bases, with 11 bases left in between. This CDR3 has 13 residues. CDR3 region: CSATYRETDTQYF. CDR3 nucleotides: TGCAGTGCTACCTACAGGGAAACAGATACGCAGTATTTT.

The rearrangement uses TRBV15 and TRBJ2-3; D possibly corresponds to TRBD1 (5 bases). The germline V gene has CDR1 LNHNV and CDR2 YYDKDF (reference sequence). Trimming removed 0 bases from V and 0 bases from J, with 13 bases in between. This CDR3 spans 17 amino acids. The chain's CDR3 is CATSREGVRRSTDTQYF. CDR3 nucleotide sequence: TGTGCCACCAGCAGAGAAGGGGTTCGGAGAAGCACAGATACGCAGTATTTT.